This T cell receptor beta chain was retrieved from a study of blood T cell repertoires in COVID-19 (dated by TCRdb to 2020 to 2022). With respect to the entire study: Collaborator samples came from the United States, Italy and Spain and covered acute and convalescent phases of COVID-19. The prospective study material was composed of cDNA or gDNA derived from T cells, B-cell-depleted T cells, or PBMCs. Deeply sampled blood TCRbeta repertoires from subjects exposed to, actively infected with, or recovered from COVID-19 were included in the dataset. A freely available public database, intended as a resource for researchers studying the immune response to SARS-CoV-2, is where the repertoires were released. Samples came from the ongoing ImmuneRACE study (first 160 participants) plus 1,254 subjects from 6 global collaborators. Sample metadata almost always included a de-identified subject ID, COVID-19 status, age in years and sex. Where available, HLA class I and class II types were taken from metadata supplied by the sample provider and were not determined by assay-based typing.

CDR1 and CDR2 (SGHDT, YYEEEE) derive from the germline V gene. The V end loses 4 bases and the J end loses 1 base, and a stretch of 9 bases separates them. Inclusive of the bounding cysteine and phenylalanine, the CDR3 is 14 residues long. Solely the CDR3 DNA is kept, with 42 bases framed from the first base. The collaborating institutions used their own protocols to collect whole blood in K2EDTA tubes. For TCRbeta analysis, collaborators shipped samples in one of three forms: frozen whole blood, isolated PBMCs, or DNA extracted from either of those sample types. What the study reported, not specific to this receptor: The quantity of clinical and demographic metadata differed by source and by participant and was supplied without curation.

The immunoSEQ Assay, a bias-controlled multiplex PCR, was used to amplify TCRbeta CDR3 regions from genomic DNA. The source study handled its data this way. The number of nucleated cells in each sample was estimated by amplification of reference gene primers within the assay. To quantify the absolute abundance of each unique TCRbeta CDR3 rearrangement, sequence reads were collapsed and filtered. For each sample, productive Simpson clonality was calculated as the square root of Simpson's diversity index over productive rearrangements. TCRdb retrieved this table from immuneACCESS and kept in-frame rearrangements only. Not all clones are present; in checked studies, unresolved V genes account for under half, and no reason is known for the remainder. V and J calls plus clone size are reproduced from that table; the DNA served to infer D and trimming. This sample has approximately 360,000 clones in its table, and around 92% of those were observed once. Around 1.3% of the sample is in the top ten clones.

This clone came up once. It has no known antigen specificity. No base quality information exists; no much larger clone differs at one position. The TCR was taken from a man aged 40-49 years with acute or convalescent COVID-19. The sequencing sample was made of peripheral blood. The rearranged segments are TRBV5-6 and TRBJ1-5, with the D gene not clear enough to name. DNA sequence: TGTGCCAGCAGCCAAGGACTCAGCAATCAGCCCCAGCATTTT. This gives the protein CASSQGLSNQPQHF.